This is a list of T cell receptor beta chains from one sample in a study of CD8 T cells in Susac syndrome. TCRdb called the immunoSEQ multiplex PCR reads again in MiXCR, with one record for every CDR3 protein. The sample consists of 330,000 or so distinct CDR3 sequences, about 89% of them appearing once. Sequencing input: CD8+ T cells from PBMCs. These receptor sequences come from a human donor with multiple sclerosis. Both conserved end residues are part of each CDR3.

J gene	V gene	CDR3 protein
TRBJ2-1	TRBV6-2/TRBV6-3	CASSLVEPIVDEQFF
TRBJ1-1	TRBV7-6	CASSKSGTVGSEAFF
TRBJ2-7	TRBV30	CAWNEGRSYEQYF
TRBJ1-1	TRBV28	CASSSGKGVAGDTEAFF
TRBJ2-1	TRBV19	CASSISGPHNEQFF
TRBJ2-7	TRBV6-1	CASSGNRAGGYEQYF
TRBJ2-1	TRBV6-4	CASSDSGDYNEQFF
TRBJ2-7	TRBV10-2	CASSSPVYEQYF
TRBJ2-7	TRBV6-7	CASSLTSGSGVRYEQYF
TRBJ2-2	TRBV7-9	CASQSAGELFF
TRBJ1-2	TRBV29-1	CSVEGRLGYTF
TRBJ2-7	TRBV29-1	CSVRTSGRYYEQYF
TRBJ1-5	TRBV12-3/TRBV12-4	CASSPRQGGQPQHF
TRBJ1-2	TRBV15	CATSRDRTGGDGYTF
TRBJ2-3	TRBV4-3	CASSIAATGTADTQYF
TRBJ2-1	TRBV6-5	CASRSGRSYNEQFF
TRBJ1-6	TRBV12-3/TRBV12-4	CASSPENGRGIMAPLHF
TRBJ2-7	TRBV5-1	CASSPYRTASTSYEQYF
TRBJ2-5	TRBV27	CASSMTSGGLQETQYF
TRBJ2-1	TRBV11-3	CASSYGLARDEQFF
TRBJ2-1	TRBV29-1	CSVAPSGGTYNEQFF
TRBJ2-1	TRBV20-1	CSARDDGDRGEQFF
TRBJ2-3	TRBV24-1	CATSAAPVAGGPEDTQYF
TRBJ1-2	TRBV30	CAWSNLRGVHTF
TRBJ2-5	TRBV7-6	CASSLVALEETQYF
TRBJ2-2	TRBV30	CAWSVAGAIWTGELFF
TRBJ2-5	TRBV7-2	CASSLLVTNQETQYF
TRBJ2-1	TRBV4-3	CASSPETSYEQFF
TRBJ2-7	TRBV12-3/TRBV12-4	CASRGGLSALYEQYF
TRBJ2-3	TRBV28	CASSSPLAHPGIPGDTQYF
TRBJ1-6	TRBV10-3	CAISGSSGTSRSPLHF
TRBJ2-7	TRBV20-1	CSALLPGQGVYEQYF
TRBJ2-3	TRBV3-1	CASSHLGLRGGSDTQYF